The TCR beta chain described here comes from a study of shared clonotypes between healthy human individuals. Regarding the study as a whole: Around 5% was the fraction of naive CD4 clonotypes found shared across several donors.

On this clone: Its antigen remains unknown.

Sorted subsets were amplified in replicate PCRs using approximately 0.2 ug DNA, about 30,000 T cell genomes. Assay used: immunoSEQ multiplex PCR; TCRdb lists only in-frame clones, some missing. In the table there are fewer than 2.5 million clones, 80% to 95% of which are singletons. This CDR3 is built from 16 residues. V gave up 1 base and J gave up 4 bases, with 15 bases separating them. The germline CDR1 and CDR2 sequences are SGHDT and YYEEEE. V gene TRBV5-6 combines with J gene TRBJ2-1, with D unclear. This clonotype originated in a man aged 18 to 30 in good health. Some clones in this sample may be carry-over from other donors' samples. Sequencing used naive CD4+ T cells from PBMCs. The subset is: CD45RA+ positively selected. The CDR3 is CASSLKTGVVYNEQFF. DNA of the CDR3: TGTGCCAGCAGCTTGAAGACCGGAGTCGTGTACAATGAGCAGTTCTTC.